Sequencing of this TCR beta chain was carried out in a study of blood T cell repertoires in COVID-19. Turning to the study itself: Spain, Italy and the United States supplied samples that represented acute and convalescent COVID-19. The cDNA or gDNA used as material had been derived from T cells, B-cell-depleted T cells, or PBMCs.

Libraries were prepared by immunoSEQ multiplex PCR; TCRdb keeps only in-frame clonotypes and omits some of them. The data show some 130,000 clones, around 81% seen once. This CDR3 has 19 amino acids. The sequence derives from a woman aged 55-69 years with active or convalescent COVID-19. This chain uses TRBV12-2 with TRBJ2-6; the D call TRBD2 from the table was never checked on the DNA. TRBV12-2 is a pseudogene segment. Sequenced: peripheral blood. The CDR3 reads CASRSERGFGSREANVLTF. CDR3 bases: TGTGCAAGTCGCTCCGAACGGGGTTTCGGCTCCCGAGAGGCCAACGTCCTGACTTTC.